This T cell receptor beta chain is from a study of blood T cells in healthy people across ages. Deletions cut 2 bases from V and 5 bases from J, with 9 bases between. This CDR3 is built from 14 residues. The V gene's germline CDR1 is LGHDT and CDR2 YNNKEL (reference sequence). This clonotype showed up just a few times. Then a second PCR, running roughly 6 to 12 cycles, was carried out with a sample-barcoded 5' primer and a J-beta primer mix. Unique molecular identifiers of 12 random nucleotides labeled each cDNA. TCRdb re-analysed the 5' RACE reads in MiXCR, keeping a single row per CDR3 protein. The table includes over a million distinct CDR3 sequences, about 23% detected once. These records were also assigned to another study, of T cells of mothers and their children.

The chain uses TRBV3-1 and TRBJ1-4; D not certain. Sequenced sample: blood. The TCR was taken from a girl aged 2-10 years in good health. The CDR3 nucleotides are TGTGCCAGCAGCCAATACTCCCTAAATGAAAAACTGTTTTTT. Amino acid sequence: CASSQYSLNEKLFF.